This T cell receptor (beta chain) was identified during a study of T cell repertoires in cytomegalovirus infection. Study as a whole: Recently identified HLA-C-restricted CMV epitopes were used, and well-studied HLA-B-restricted CMV epitopes were used as well. Public TCR beta signatures were indicative of both CMV infection and a matching HLA type.

The trim removed 1 base at V and 7 bases at J, leaving 8 bases unmatched. Germline CDR1 reads LGHNA; CDR2 reads YNFKEQ. CDR3 length: 15 amino acids. This clonotype appeared a few times. The antigen remains unidentified. TCRdb re-called the reads through MiXCR, storing one row per CDR3 protein. The top ten clones hold roughly 18% of a sample with hundreds of thousands of distinct CDR3 sequences, roughly 33% of them seen once. Study-wide results and limits: CMV-specific TCR beta clonotypes restricted by HLA-C were the ones dominating the ex vivo response. The cumulative frequency of public TCR beta families distinguished individuals who carried CMV together with the relevant HLA.

The material was cultured PBMCs, obtained from culture after CMV antigen stimulation. The receptor's source is a human donor in good health (CMV status not recorded). Some clones in this sample may be carry-over from other donors' samples. The chain couples TRBV4-2 to TRBJ2-7, with 9 bases identical to TRBD2. The CDR3 sequence: CASSQVSLAGYEQYF. The CDR3 DNA reads as TGTGCCAGCAGCCAAGTATCCCTAGCGGGGTATGAGCAGTACTTC.